Listed below are T cell receptor beta chains from one sample, sequenced in a study of identical twins. TCRdb re-called the 5' RACE reads through MiXCR, storing one row per CDR3 protein. The sample lists 300,000 to 400,000 distinct CDR3 sequences; 12% were seen once. This sample also belongs to another study, concerning yellow fever vaccine responses in identical twins.

What was sequenced was CD8+ T cells sorted from blood. The receptors shown here come from a woman under 30 in good health. The CDR3 runs from the conserved cysteine through the conserved F or W. The D gene is left open where the match is weak. Clone size is stated in some rows and not others, as once, few, many or a class when expanded.

J: TRBJ2-3; D: TRBD2; size: few; V: TRBV12-3/TRBV12-4; CDR3: CASSPSSGRAPRTDTQYF; DNA: TGTGCCAGCAGTCCTTCTAGCGGGAGGGCCCCCCGCACAGATACGCAGTATTTT
J: TRBJ1-6; D: NA; size: NA; V: TRBV2; CDR3: CATHPSYNSPLHF; DNA: TGTGCCACTCACCCCTCCTATAATTCACCCCTCCACTTT
J: TRBJ1-2; D: NA; size: few; V: TRBV4-1; CDR3: CASSHDGARPYGYTF; DNA: TGCGCCAGCAGCCACGACGGGGCTCGACCCTATGGCTACACCTTC
J: TRBJ2-1; D: TRBD2; size: few; V: TRBV6-2/TRBV6-3; CDR3: CASSFSKSGTPYNEQFF; DNA: TGTGCCAGCAGTTTCTCAAAAAGCGGGACGCCGTACAATGAGCAGTTCTTC
J: TRBJ1-2; D: NA; size: many; V: TRBV6-5; CDR3: CASSYGGRYGYTF; DNA: TGTGCCAGCAGTTACGGGGGGAGGTATGGCTACACCTTC
J: TRBJ1-2; D: NA; size: many; V: TRBV7-9; CDR3: CASSRESGFYGYTF; DNA: TGTGCCAGCAGCCGCGAATCAGGGTTCTATGGCTACACCTTC
J: TRBJ2-3; D: NA; size: few; V: TRBV27; CDR3: CASSLGAVVADTQYF; DNA: TGTGCCAGCAGTTTAGGAGCGGTTGTCGCAGATACGCAGTATTTT
J: TRBJ2-2; D: TRBD2; size: few; V: TRBV7-9; CDR3: CASSPSGGLGTGELFF; DNA: TGTGCCAGCAGCCCCAGCGGGGGCCTGGGCACCGGGGAGCTGTTTTTT
J: TRBJ2-2; D: TRBD1; size: NA; V: TRBV12-3/TRBV12-4; CDR3: CASSSGQGGFAGELFF; DNA: TGTGCCAGCAGTTCAGGACAGGGTGGATTCGCCGGGGAGCTGTTTTTT
J: TRBJ1-1; D: NA; size: few; V: TRBV2; CDR3: CASSEAGQGLNTEAFF; DNA: TGTGCCAGCAGTGAAGCGGGGCAGGGGCTGAACACTGAAGCTTTCTTT
J: TRBJ2-1; D: TRBD1; size: NA; V: TRBV20-1; CDR3: CSARTDRDPYNEQFF; DNA: TGCAGTGCTCGGACAGACAGGGACCCCTACAATGAGCAGTTCTTC
J: TRBJ2-1; D: TRBD2; size: few; V: TRBV27; CDR3: CASSFDTAGYLGYNEQFF; DNA: TGTGCCAGCAGTTTTGATACAGCGGGGTATTTGGGCTACAATGAGCAGTTCTTC
J: TRBJ2-1; D: TRBD2; size: NA; V: TRBV27; CDR3: CASSTMAGGYNEQFF; DNA: TGTGCCAGCAGTACAATGGCGGGGGGCTATAATGAGCAGTTCTTC
J: TRBJ2-2; D: TRBD2; size: NA; V: TRBV20-1; CDR3: CSAERPSGSLTGELFF; DNA: TGCAGTGCCGAGAGGCCCAGCGGGAGTTTGACCGGGGAGCTGTTTTTT
J: TRBJ1-4; D: NA; size: few; V: TRBV20-1; CDR3: CSAPLGQSDEKLFF; DNA: TGCAGTGCCCCCTTAGGACAGTCAGATGAAAAACTGTTTTTT
J: TRBJ2-5; D: TRBD2; size: NA; V: TRBV4-2; CDR3: CASSEAGLAIETQYF; DNA: TGTGCCAGCAGCGAAGCGGGACTAGCGATAGAGACCCAGTACTTC
J: TRBJ2-6; D: NA; size: NA; V: TRBV4-1; CDR3: CASSQDMRPNPSGANVLTF; DNA: TGCGCCAGCAGCCAAGATATGAGACCGAACCCCTCTGGGGCCAACGTCCTGACTTTC
J: TRBJ2-7; D: NA; size: NA; V: TRBV11-2; CDR3: CASSLVGGYEQYF; DNA: TGTGCCAGCAGCTTAGTCGGGGGCTACGAGCAGTACTTC
J: TRBJ2-2; D: NA; size: NA; V: TRBV6-4; CDR3: CASSESGANTGELFF; DNA: TGTGCCAGCAGTGAGTCAGGGGCGAACACCGGGGAGCTGTTTTTT
J: TRBJ2-1; D: NA; size: NA; V: TRBV7-9; CDR3: CASSWQGTFYEQFF; DNA: TGTGCCAGCAGTTGGCAGGGGACGTTCTATGAGCAGTTCTTC
J: TRBJ2-7; D: NA; size: many; V: TRBV29-1; CDR3: CSVVWDGAGYSYEQYF; DNA: TGCAGCGTTGTTTGGGATGGGGCGGGGTACTCCTACGAGCAGTACTTC
J: TRBJ2-7; D: NA; size: few; V: TRBV4-1; CDR3: CASSQKMGATTYEQYF; DNA: TGCGCCAGCAGCCAAAAAATGGGGGCCACCACCTACGAGCAGTACTTC
J: TRBJ2-5; D: TRBD2; size: few; V: TRBV6-1; CDR3: CASRRLAGGLETQYF; DNA: TGTGCCAGCAGGCGACTAGCGGGAGGGCTGGAGACCCAGTACTTC
J: TRBJ1-2; D: TRBD1; size: NA; V: TRBV7-9; CDR3: CASSMDRGQSGYTF; DNA: TGTGCCAGCAGCATGGACAGGGGGCAGAGTGGCTACACCTTC
J: TRBJ1-2; D: NA; size: few; V: TRBV7-9; CDR3: CASSPPGNLNYGYTF; DNA: TGTGCCAGCAGCCCGCCGGGCAACTTGAACTATGGCTACACCTTC
J: TRBJ2-1; D: TRBD2; size: NA; V: TRBV6-2/TRBV6-3; CDR3: CASSLFTTSGRPTNEQFF; DNA: TGTGCCAGCAGTTTATTCACTACTAGCGGGAGACCAACCAATGAGCAGTTCTTC
J: TRBJ2-4; D: NA; size: NA; V: TRBV4-1; CDR3: CASSQVGLSNIQYF; DNA: TGCGCCAGCAGCCAAGTTGGACTATCCAACATTCAGTACTTC
J: TRBJ2-1; D: NA; size: many; V: TRBV4-1; CDR3: CASSQVPRARRINEQFF; DNA: TGCGCCAGCAGCCAAGTTCCGCGAGCGAGGCGAATCAATGAGCAGTTCTTC
J: TRBJ2-2; D: TRBD2; size: NA; V: TRBV7-8; CDR3: CASSLARTSGRGELFF; DNA: TGTGCCAGCAGCTTAGCACGGACTAGCGGGAGGGGGGAGCTGTTTTTT
J: TRBJ2-2; D: NA; size: NA; V: TRBV6-5; CDR3: CASSWRQGNGELFF; DNA: TGTGCCAGCAGTTGGCGGCAGGGGAACGGGGAGCTGTTTTTT
J: TRBJ1-2; D: TRBD1; size: many; V: TRBV12-3/TRBV12-4; CDR3: CATYQGDLGYTF; DNA: TGTGCCACTTATCAGGGGGATCTCGGCTACACCTTC
J: TRBJ1-1; D: NA; size: NA; V: TRBV4-1; CDR3: CASSQEGARGEAFF; DNA: TGCGCCAGCAGCCAAGAGGGGGCTAGGGGTGAAGCTTTCTTT
J: TRBJ2-1; D: TRBD1; size: few; V: TRBV9; CDR3: CASSARDRGLNEQFF; DNA: TGTGCCAGCAGCGCCCGGGACAGGGGGCTAAATGAGCAGTTCTTC
J: TRBJ2-1; D: NA; size: few; V: TRBV20-1; CDR3: CSARDPPGGDEQFF; DNA: TGCAGTGCTAGAGATCCTCCGGGCGGGGATGAGCAGTTCTTC
J: TRBJ2-2; D: TRBD1; size: NA; V: TRBV12-5; CDR3: CASGFGQGQNTGELFF; DNA: TGTGCTAGTGGTTTTGGACAGGGACAGAACACCGGGGAGCTGTTTTTT
J: TRBJ2-7; D: NA; size: many; V: TRBV12-3/TRBV12-4; CDR3: CASSISYEQYF; DNA: TGTGCCAGCAGCATATCCTACGAGCAGTACTTC
J: TRBJ2-3; D: NA; size: NA; V: TRBV6-4; CDR3: CASSDSGRRTDTQYF; DNA: TGTGCCAGCAGTGACTCAGGCAGGCGCACAGATACGCAGTATTTT
J: TRBJ2-2; D: NA; size: few; V: TRBV6-5; CDR3: CASSYPRVPGDNTGELFF; DNA: TGTGCCAGCAGTTACCCCCGCGTGCCAGGGGATAACACCGGGGAGCTGTTTTTT
J: TRBJ2-2; D: NA; size: NA; V: TRBV4-1; CDR3: CASSRGATGELFF; DNA: TGCGCCAGCAGCCGCGGGGCAACCGGGGAGCTGTTTTTT
J: TRBJ2-5; D: NA; size: few; V: TRBV28; CDR3: CASNGFGGGRIQETQYF; DNA: TGTGCCAGCAATGGATTTGGAGGGGGCCGAATCCAAGAGACCCAGTACTTC
J: TRBJ2-4; D: NA; size: many; V: TRBV15; CDR3: CATSSVRAKNIQYF; DNA: TGTGCCACCAGCAGTGTCAGAGCCAAAAACATTCAGTACTTC
J: TRBJ1-2; D: NA; size: few; V: TRBV7-7; CDR3: CASSFGGTNYGYTF; DNA: TGTGCCAGCAGCTTCGGGGGAACGAACTATGGCTACACCTTC
J: TRBJ2-3; D: NA; size: few; V: TRBV6-1; CDR3: CASSKMGDVTDTQYF; DNA: TGTGCCAGCAGTAAGATGGGGGATGTCACAGATACGCAGTATTTT
J: TRBJ2-1; D: NA; size: NA; V: TRBV27; CDR3: CASSKGPTPYNEQFF; DNA: TGTGCCAGCAGCAAGGGACCGACCCCCTACAATGAGCAGTTCTTC
J: TRBJ2-1; D: NA; size: NA; V: TRBV5-1; CDR3: CASSPSSSGSYNEQFF; DNA: TGCGCCAGCAGCCCCAGTTCGTCGGGCTCCTACAATGAGCAGTTCTTC
J: TRBJ2-2; D: NA; size: few; V: TRBV7-9; CDR3: CASRSILQNTGELFF; DNA: TGTGCCAGCCGTTCCATTTTACAGAACACCGGGGAGCTGTTTTTT
J: TRBJ2-6; D: TRBD2; size: NA; V: TRBV11-2; CDR3: CASSLTSGAYSGANVLTF; DNA: TGTGCCAGCAGCTTGACTAGCGGGGCATACTCGGGGGCCAACGTCCTGACTTTC
J: TRBJ2-1; D: TRBD1; size: many; V: TRBV27; CDR3: CASSWGTGYNEQFF; DNA: TGTGCCAGCAGTTGGGGGACAGGGTACAATGAGCAGTTCTTC
J: TRBJ2-1; D: TRBD2; size: few; V: TRBV24-1; CDR3: CATSDVAGRNPSSYNEQFF; DNA: TGTGCCACCAGTGATGTAGCGGGAAGGAATCCCAGCTCCTACAATGAGCAGTTCTTC
J: TRBJ2-7; D: NA; size: NA; V: TRBV9; CDR3: CASSTSRDIGYEQYF; DNA: TGTGCCAGCAGCACTTCCCGGGACATCGGCTACGAGCAGTACTTC
J: TRBJ1-2; D: TRBD1; size: NA; V: TRBV12-3/TRBV12-4; CDR3: CASTIGTDYGYTF; DNA: TGTGCCAGCACCATCGGGACAGACTATGGCTACACCTTC
J: TRBJ1-4; D: NA; size: NA; V: TRBV3-1; CDR3: CASSQLSTGDEKLFF; DNA: TGTGCCAGCAGCCAGCTAAGCACAGGAGATGAAAAACTGTTTTTT
J: TRBJ2-2; D: NA; size: many; V: TRBV29-1; CDR3: CSVQVRVNSDTGELFF; DNA: TGCAGCGTTCAGGTCCGGGTTAACTCAGACACCGGGGAGCTGTTTTTT
J: TRBJ2-5; D: NA; size: NA; V: TRBV18; CDR3: CASSPRERRETQYF; DNA: TGTGCCAGCTCGCCCCGGGAGAGGAGGGAGACCCAGTACTTC